Each of the 10 T cell receptor beta chains below was sequenced from the same sample in a study of blood T cell repertoires in COVID-19. The data were produced by immunoSEQ multiplex PCR, yet TCRdb's version contains in-frame clones alone and is incomplete. This table holds tens of thousands of clones, 80% to 90% found once. The sequenced sample was peripheral blood. These receptors were obtained from a man in his 60s with acute or convalescent COVID-19.

The chain combines TRBV6-1 with TRBJ2-3; no clear D. CDR3 size: 13 residues. Trimming removed 3 bases at V and 2 bases at J, with 6 bases between. Germline CDR1 and CDR2: MNHNS and SASEGT. The CDR3 DNA reads as TGTGCCAGCAGTGAGAGTCCCACAGATACGCAGTATTTT. Encoded protein: CASSESPTDTQYF.

V and J are TRBV5-1 and TRBJ2-5; no definite D call. Between the trimmed V and J ends, which lost 7 bases and 5 bases, there was a span of 9 bases. Germline V gene data show CDR1 as SGHRS and CDR2 as YFSETQ. This CDR3 contains 11 residues. The chain's CDR3 is CASSLEETQYF. Written as DNA, the CDR3 is TGCGCCAGCTCTTTGGAGGAGACCCAGTACTTC.

The V call is TRBV27, the J call TRBJ1-4; TRBD1 might be the D (5 bases). Trimming took off 3 bases at V and 5 bases at J, with 13 bases between the two ends. Germline V gene lookup returns CDR1 MNHEY and CDR2 SMNVEV (reference sequence). There are 15 residues in the CDR3. This CDR3 reads CASSFMAGRNEKLFF. The CDR3 nucleotides read TGTGCCAGCAGTTTTATGGCGGGACGGAATGAAAAACTGTTTTTT.

The chain employs TRBV28 and TRBJ1-2, with a weak D call TRBD1 (5 bases). V lost 6 bases, J lost 4 bases, and 18 bases lay in between. CDR1 is MDHEN and CDR2 is SYDVKM in the germline V gene. The CDR3 spans 15 residues. Here the CDR3 reads CASSPQRKGPYGYTF. The DNA of the CDR3 is TGTGCCAGCAGCCCTCAGCGTAAGGGGCCCTATGGCTACACCTTC.

The rearrangement links TRBV5-1 to TRBJ1-6, with unresolved D. This CDR3 is built from 15 residues. CDR1 is SGHRS and CDR2 is YFSETQ in the germline V gene. Trimming took off 2 bases at V and 9 bases at J, with 15 bases between the two ends. This chain's CDR3 is CASSLDIQAGSPLHF. CDR3 coding DNA: TGCGCCAGCAGCTTAGACATCCAAGCGGGTTCACCCCTCCACTTT. Full variable domain (rest looked up from reference TRBV5-1 and TRBJ1-6): KAGVTQTPRYLIKTRGQQVTLSCSPISGHRSVSWYQQTPGQGLQFLFEYFSETQRNKGNFPGRFSGRQFSNSRSEMNVSTLELGDSALYLCASSLDIQAGSPLHFGNGTRLTVT.

The CDR3 region is CASSAATGTEAFF. The CDR3 DNA is TGTGCCAGCAGCGCCGCGACAGGCACTGAAGCTTTCTTT. The chain is built from TRBV7-9 and TRBJ1-1; possible D gene TRBD1, 6 bases. The V gene lost 5 bases and the J gene lost 4 bases, with 11 bases spanning the gap. Germline V gives CDR1 SEHNR, CDR2 FQNEAQ (reference sequence). This CDR3 is built from 13 residues.

The chain joins TRBV2 to TRBJ2-2, with TRBD2 identical over 9 bases. Germline CDR1 and CDR2: SNHLY and FYNNEI. Trimming cost V 10 bases and J 2 bases; bases outside gene matches: 5. This CDR3 is built from 14 residues. The CDR3 nucleotides are TGTGCCACCACCCTAGCGGGAAACACCGGGGAGCTGTTTTTT. Translated, it gives CATTLAGNTGELFF.

The chain has TRBV10-3 and TRBJ2-1; 9 bases match TRBD1. J gave up 5 bases and V 4 bases, and 12 bases lay outside the gene matches. The germline gives CDR1 ENHRY, CDR2 SYGVKD. This CDR3 comprises 17 residues. CDR3 in amino acids: CAISGWGTGSRDNEQFF. CDR3 bases: TGTGCCATCAGTGGGTGGGGGACAGGGTCAAGAGACAATGAGCAGTTCTTC.

The rearrangement links TRBV5-4 to TRBJ2-1; tentatively, D is TRBD1 (6 bases). The CDR3 has 15 residues. Germline-derived CDR1 and CDR2 are SGHNT and YYREEE (reference sequence). Between the trimmed V and J ends, which lost 5 bases and 2 bases, there was a span of 14 bases. CDR3: CASRFMGAPYNEQFF. The CDR3 nucleotides read TGTGCCAGCAGATTTATGGGGGCCCCCTACAATGAGCAGTTCTTC. Together with reference TRBV5-4 and TRBJ2-1, the CDR3 gives the full variable domain: ETGVTQSPTHLIKTRGQQVTLRCSSQSGHNTVSWYQQALGQGPQFIFQYYREEENGRGNFPPRFSGLQFPNYSSELNVNALELDDSALYLCASRFMGAPYNEQFFGPGTRLTVL.

CDR3 amino acids: CASSWDRGSEKLFF. In nucleotides, the CDR3 is TGCGCCAGCAGCTGGGACAGGGGAAGTGAAAAACTGTTTTTT. The chain couples TRBV5-1 to TRBJ1-4; 10 bases align to TRBD1. The germline V gene has CDR1 SGHRS and CDR2 YFSETQ. The ends lost 3 bases at V and 7 bases at J; junction bases unmatched: 3. The CDR3 has 14 residues.